These 2 T cell receptor beta chains were all obtained from the same sample, sequenced in a study of CD8 T cells in Susac syndrome (dated by TCRdb to between 2017 and 2020). The library was obtained by the immunoSEQ multiplex PCR assay. RNA was extracted using the RNeasy kit, and about 0.45 to 1 ug of the RNA was reverse transcribed with random hexamers. TCRdb trimmed the raw reads at Q25, called clones with MiXCR and kept productive beta chains. Entries that share a CDR3 protein sequence are merged under the most common genes and DNA. The sample contains tens of thousands of distinct CDR3 sequences, roughly 92% of them found a single time. Jointly, the top ten make up 0.45% of the sample. Sequenced: CD8+ T cells from PBMCs. These TCRs come from a human donor with Susac syndrome.

The rearrangement joins TRBV7-2 to TRBJ2-3; possibly TRBD2 for D (6 bases). The germline V and J ends were trimmed by 7 bases and 0 bases, with 8 bases remaining between them. The CDR3 contains 13 residues. CDR1 and CDR2 (germline): SGHTA, FQGNSA. As DNA, the CDR3 is TGTGCCAGCATGGCGGGAAGCACAGATACGCAGTATTTT. Translation gives CASMAGSTDTQYF.

The V and J genes are TRBV5-1 and TRBJ2-5, with TRBD1 matching 7 bases. The germline CDR1 and CDR2 sequences are SGHRS and YFSETQ. This CDR3 region has 15 residues. V trimming: 4 bases; J trimming: 2 bases; junction bases outside the gene matches: 8. The CDR3 region is CASSTGDRTQETQYF. As DNA, the CDR3 is TGCGCCAGCAGCACCGGGGACAGAACTCAAGAGACCCAGTACTTC.